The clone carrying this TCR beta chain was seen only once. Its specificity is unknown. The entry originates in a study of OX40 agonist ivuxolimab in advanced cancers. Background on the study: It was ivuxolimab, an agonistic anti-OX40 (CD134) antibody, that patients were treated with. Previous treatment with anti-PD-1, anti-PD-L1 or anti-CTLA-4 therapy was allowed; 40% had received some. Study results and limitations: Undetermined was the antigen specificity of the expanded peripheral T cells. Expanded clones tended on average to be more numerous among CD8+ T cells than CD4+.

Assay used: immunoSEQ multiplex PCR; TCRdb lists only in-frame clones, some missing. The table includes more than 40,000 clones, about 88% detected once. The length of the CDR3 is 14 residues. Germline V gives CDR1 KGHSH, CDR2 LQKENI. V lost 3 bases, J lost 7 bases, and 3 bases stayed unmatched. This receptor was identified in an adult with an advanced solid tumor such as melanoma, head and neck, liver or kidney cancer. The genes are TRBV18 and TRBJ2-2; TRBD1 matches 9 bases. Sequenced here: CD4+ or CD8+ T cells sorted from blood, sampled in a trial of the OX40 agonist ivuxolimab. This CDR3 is CASSPRQGVGELFF. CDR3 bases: TGTGCCAGCTCACCGCGACAGGGGGTCGGGGAGCTGTTTTTT.